This T cell receptor beta chain was sequenced for a study of blood T cell repertoires in COVID-19. Study information: Some COVID-19 samples were acute and others convalescent; all came from the United States, Italy and Spain. PBMCs, B-cell-depleted T cells, or T cells provided the cDNA or gDNA that made up the material.

In the authors' methods: Using reference gene primer amplification, nucleated cell counts were estimated. The table came from immunoSEQ multiplex PCR; TCRdb's copy has only in-frame clones and leaves some out. That table furnishes V, J and clone size, whereas the DNA furnished D and trimming. This sample has around 310,000 clones, with around nine tenths found just once. The CDR3 totals 12 residues. From germline, CDR1 is SQVTM and CDR2 ANQGSEA. Trimming took off 3 bases at V and 4 bases at J, with 8 bases between the two ends. The sequence was obtained from a woman under 40 with COVID-19, enrolled during active disease. The sequenced material came from peripheral blood. The chain links TRBV29-1 to TRBJ2-3; possibly TRBD2 for D (5 bases). The CDR3 here is CSVDLAADTQYF. In DNA form, the CDR3 reads TGCAGCGTTGACCTAGCCGCAGATACGCAGTATTTT.